This T cell receptor (beta chain) was obtained from a study of shared clonotypes between healthy human individuals. The authors' processing: Junction-only sequences produced by ImmunoSEQ had no quality scores, so filtering differed. Method: immunoSEQ multiplex PCR; TCRdb's copy keeps in-frame clones and lacks some. V and J calls and clone size are given by that table; D and trimming were obtained from the DNA. In the table there are around 1,100,000 clones, 70% to 80% of which are singletons. The CDR3 is made up of 13 amino acids. The germline V gene has CDR1 SGHTS and CDR2 YDEGEE. Trimming took 0 bases from V and 9 from J, leaving 13 bases between them. This clone has just a few counts. Into CD45RA+ naive and CD45RA-negative memory subsets, the CD4+ cells were split.

The chain joins TRBV5-8 to TRBJ2-7; no clear D gene. Material for sequencing was memory CD4+ T cells from PBMCs. Subset reported: CD45RA-negative fraction. This sequence originates from a man between 18 and 29 years old in good health. Some clones in this sample may be carry-over from other donors' samples. CDR3 sequence (DNA): TGTGCCAGCAGCTTGGTTCTGGCCAAGCGGCAGTACTTC. Its translation: CASSLVLAKRQYF.